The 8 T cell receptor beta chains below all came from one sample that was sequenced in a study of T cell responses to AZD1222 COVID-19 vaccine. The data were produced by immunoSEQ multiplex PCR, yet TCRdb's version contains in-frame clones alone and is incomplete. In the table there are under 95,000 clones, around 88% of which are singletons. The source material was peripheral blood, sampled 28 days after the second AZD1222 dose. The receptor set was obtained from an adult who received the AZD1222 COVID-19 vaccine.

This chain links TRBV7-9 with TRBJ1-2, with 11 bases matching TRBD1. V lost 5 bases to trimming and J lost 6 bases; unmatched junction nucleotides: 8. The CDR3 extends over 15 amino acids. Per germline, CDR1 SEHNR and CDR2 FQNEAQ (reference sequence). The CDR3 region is CASSTRTGGIDGYTF. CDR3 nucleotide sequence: TGTGCCAGCAGCACCCGGACAGGGGGCATCGATGGCTACACCTTC.

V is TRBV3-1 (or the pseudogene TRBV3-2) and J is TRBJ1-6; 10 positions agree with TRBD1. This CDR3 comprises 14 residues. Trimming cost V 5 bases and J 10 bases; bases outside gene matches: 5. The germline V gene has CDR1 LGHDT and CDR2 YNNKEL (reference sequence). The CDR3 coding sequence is TGTGCCAGCAGCACGGGGACAGGGGAATCACCCCTCCACTTT. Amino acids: CASSTGTGESPLHF.

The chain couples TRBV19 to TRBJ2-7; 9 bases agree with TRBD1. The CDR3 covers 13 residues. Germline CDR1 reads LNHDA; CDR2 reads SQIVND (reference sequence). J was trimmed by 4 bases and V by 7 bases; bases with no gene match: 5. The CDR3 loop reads CASNPGQGYEQYF. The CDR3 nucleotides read TGTGCCAGTAACCCGGGACAGGGATACGAGCAGTACTTC.

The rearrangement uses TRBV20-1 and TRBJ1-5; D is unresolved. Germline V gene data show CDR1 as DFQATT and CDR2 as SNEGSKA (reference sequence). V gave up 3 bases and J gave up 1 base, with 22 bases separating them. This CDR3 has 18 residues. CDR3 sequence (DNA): TGCAGTGCTAGTGGTGCAGGTGGTTTGGTTGGGAGCAATCAGCCCCAGCATTTT. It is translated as CSASGAGGLVGSNQPQHF.

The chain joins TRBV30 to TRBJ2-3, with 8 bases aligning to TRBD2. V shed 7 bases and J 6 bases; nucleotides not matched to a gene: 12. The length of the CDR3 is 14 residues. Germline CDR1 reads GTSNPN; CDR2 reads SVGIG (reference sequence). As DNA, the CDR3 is TGTGCCTATGGGCGGGGGGCTTTTCACGATACGCAGTATTTT. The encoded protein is CAYGRGAFHDTQYF.

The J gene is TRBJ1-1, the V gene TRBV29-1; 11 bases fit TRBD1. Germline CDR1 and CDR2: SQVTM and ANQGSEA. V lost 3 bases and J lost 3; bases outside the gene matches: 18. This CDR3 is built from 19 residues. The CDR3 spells CSVDLSSGTGGEWDTEAFF. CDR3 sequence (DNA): TGCAGCGTTGACCTCTCTTCCGGGACAGGGGGTGAGTGGGACACTGAAGCTTTCTTT.

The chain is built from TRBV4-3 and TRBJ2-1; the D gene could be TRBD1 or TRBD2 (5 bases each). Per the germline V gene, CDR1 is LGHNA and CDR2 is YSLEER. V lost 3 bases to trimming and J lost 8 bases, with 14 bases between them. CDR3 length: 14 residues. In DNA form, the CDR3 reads TGCGCCAGCAGCCAGAACGAGGGGCCCGATGAGCAGTTCTTC. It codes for CASSQNEGPDEQFF.

The CDR3 DNA reads as TGTGCCAGTACGTATTCATGGAACACCGGGGAGCTGTTTTTT. Encoded protein: CASTYSWNTGELFF. The genes are TRBV30 and TRBJ2-2; no definite D call. Trimming shortened V by 8 bases and J by 1 base, and 14 bases separated the two germline ends. This CDR3 has 14 residues. Germline V gives CDR1 GTSNPN, CDR2 SVGIG (reference sequence).